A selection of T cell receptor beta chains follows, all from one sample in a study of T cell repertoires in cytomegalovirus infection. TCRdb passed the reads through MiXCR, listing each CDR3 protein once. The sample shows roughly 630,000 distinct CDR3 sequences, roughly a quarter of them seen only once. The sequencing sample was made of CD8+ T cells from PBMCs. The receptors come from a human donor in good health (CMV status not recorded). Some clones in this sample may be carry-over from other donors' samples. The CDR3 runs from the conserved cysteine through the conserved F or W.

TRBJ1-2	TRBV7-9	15	CASSLGTGYPYGYTF
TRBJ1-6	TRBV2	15	CASSEGTGGNSPLHF
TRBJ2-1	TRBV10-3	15	CAITGGRGHDNEQFF
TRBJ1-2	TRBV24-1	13	CATSETDSFGYTF
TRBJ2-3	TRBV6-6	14	CASSYEGATDTQYF
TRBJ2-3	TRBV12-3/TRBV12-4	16	CASSLLAGGPSDTQYF
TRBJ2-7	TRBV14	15	CASSHARQGSYEQYF
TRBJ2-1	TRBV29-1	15	CSVAGLGHSYNEQFF
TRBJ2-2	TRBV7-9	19	CASSLPNSPGQGNTGELFF
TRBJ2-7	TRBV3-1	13	CASSQEGSYEQYF
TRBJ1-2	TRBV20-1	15	CSARDRSGTSYGYTF
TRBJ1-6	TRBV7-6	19	CASSLDRPDFSSYNSPLHF
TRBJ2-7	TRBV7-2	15	CASSSPGQGATGQYF
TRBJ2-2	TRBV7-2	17	CASSSAGPGVDTGELFF
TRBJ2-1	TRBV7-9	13	CASTRTTYNEQFF
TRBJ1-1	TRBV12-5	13	CASGLTPGTEAFF
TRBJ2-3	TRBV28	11	CASARTDTQYF
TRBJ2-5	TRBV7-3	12	CASSPNGETQYF
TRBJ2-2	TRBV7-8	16	CASNVQGTTNTGELFF